The rows below give T cell receptor beta chains drawn from one sample of a study of identical twins. TCRdb fed the 5' RACE reads into MiXCR, producing one record per CDR3 protein. The repertoire holds roughly 710,000 distinct CDR3 sequences, with around 6% as singletons. Sequencing was performed on naive T cells sorted from blood. The receptors derive from a man between 18 and 29 years old in good health. Both conserved end residues are part of each CDR3. Fields, in order: clone size, J gene, D gene, V gene, CDR3 length, CDR3 protein, CDR3 DNA. D genes are given only for firm matches. The size field is filled for only some rows; it gives once, few, many or a size class.

clone size: .; J gene: TRBJ2-2; D gene: TRBD1; V gene: TRBV15; CDR3 length: 15; CDR3 protein: CATSGARGQPGELFF; CDR3 DNA: TGTGCCACCAGCGGGGCTAGGGGGCAGCCCGGGGAGCTGTTTTTT
clone size: many; J gene: TRBJ2-1; D gene: .; V gene: TRBV5-1; CDR3 length: 12; CDR3 protein: CASSLAHNEQFF; CDR3 DNA: TGTGCCAGCAGCTTAGCCCACAATGAGCAGTTCTTC
clone size: .; J gene: TRBJ2-1; D gene: TRBD2; V gene: TRBV14; CDR3 length: 15; CDR3 protein: CASSQVAGEVYEQFF; CDR3 DNA: TGTGCCAGCAGCCAAGTGGCGGGAGAGGTGTATGAGCAGTTCTTC
clone size: many; J gene: TRBJ1-2; D gene: .; V gene: TRBV10-3; CDR3 length: 15; CDR3 protein: CAISTGNSAGYGYTF; CDR3 DNA: TGTGCCATCAGTACAGGGAACAGTGCTGGCTATGGCTACACCTTC
clone size: many; J gene: TRBJ2-2; D gene: .; V gene: TRBV5-1; CDR3 length: 12; CDR3 protein: CASSQTFGELFF; CDR3 DNA: TGCGCCAGCAGCCAAACATTCGGGGAGCTGTTTTTT
clone size: many; J gene: TRBJ2-1; D gene: .; V gene: TRBV7-2; CDR3 length: 11; CDR3 protein: CASSRGLTQFF; CDR3 DNA: TGTGCCAGCAGCCGAGGACTAACTCAGTTCTTC
clone size: many; J gene: TRBJ2-5; D gene: .; V gene: TRBV12-3/TRBV12-4; CDR3 length: 12; CDR3 protein: CASSSTLGTQYF; CDR3 DNA: TGTGCCAGCAGTTCAACGCTGGGGACCCAGTACTTC
clone size: many; J gene: TRBJ2-1; D gene: TRBD2; V gene: TRBV12-3/TRBV12-4; CDR3 length: 18; CDR3 protein: CASSGLAGGGGRYDEQFF; CDR3 DNA: TGTGCCAGCAGTGGGCTAGCGGGAGGTGGCGGTAGGTATGATGAGCAGTTCTTC
clone size: .; J gene: TRBJ2-1; D gene: .; V gene: TRBV7-6; CDR3 length: 15; CDR3 protein: CASSLNGGPYNEQFF; CDR3 DNA: TGTGCCAGCAGCTTAAACGGCGGGCCCTACAATGAGCAGTTCTTC
clone size: many; J gene: TRBJ1-1; D gene: TRBD1; V gene: TRBV20-1; CDR3 length: 15; CDR3 protein: CSARDAGQGSTEAFF; CDR3 DNA: TGCAGTGCTAGGGACGCGGGACAGGGAAGCACTGAAGCTTTCTTT
clone size: many; J gene: TRBJ2-1; D gene: .; V gene: TRBV25-1; CDR3 length: 11; CDR3 protein: CASSAHNEQFF; CDR3 DNA: TGTGCCAGCAGTGCTCACAATGAGCAGTTCTTC
clone size: many; J gene: TRBJ2-1; D gene: TRBD2; V gene: TRBV6-1; CDR3 length: 16; CDR3 protein: CASRGWSGLAFNEQFF; CDR3 DNA: TGTGCCAGCAGGGGTTGGTCCGGACTAGCCTTTAATGAGCAGTTCTTC
clone size: many; J gene: TRBJ2-3; D gene: .; V gene: TRBV6-2/TRBV6-3; CDR3 length: 14; CDR3 protein: CASSPGASTDTQYF; CDR3 DNA: TGTGCCAGCAGTCCGGGAGCTAGCACAGATACGCAGTATTTT
clone size: many; J gene: TRBJ1-1; D gene: .; V gene: TRBV4-2; CDR3 length: 13; CDR3 protein: CASSQDWNTEAFF; CDR3 DNA: TGTGCCAGCAGCCAAGACTGGAACACTGAAGCTTTCTTT
clone size: .; J gene: TRBJ2-3; D gene: TRBD2; V gene: TRBV2; CDR3 length: 16; CDR3 protein: CASRDPGGAGTDTQYF; CDR3 DNA: TGTGCCAGCAGGGACCCCGGGGGGGCTGGCACAGATACGCAGTATTTT
clone size: many; J gene: TRBJ2-1; D gene: TRBD2; V gene: TRBV29-1; CDR3 length: 13; CDR3 protein: CSVGAGGYNEQFF; CDR3 DNA: TGCAGCGTTGGGGCCGGGGGGTACAATGAGCAGTTCTTC
clone size: few; J gene: TRBJ1-1; D gene: .; V gene: TRBV29-1; CDR3 length: 14; CDR3 protein: CSVHGGAGDTEAFF; CDR3 DNA: TGCAGCGTCCATGGGGGGGCGGGAGACACTGAAGCTTTCTTT
clone size: many; J gene: TRBJ2-7; D gene: TRBD2; V gene: TRBV7-2; CDR3 length: 16; CDR3 protein: CASSYLFREVPYEQYF; CDR3 DNA: TGTGCCAGCAGCTACCTTTTCCGGGAGGTTCCCTACGAGCAGTACTTC
clone size: many; J gene: TRBJ2-1; D gene: TRBD1; V gene: TRBV4-1; CDR3 length: 14; CDR3 protein: CASSRSGTGNEQFF; CDR3 DNA: TGCGCCAGCAGCCGCTCCGGGACAGGGAATGAGCAGTTCTTC
clone size: few; J gene: TRBJ2-3; D gene: .; V gene: TRBV6-1; CDR3 length: 12; CDR3 protein: CASSLQPDTQYF; CDR3 DNA: TGTGCCAGCAGTCTCCAGCCAGATACGCAGTATTTT
clone size: many; J gene: TRBJ1-5; D gene: .; V gene: TRBV20-1; CDR3 length: 12; CDR3 protein: CSAKNSNQPQHF; CDR3 DNA: TGCAGTGCTAAAAATAGCAATCAGCCCCAGCATTTT
clone size: .; J gene: TRBJ1-2; D gene: .; V gene: TRBV27; CDR3 length: 14; CDR3 protein: CASTTPGGVYGYTF; CDR3 DNA: TGTGCCAGCACTACCCCCGGGGGAGTTTATGGCTACACCTTC
clone size: .; J gene: TRBJ2-6; D gene: TRBD1; V gene: TRBV19; CDR3 length: 17; CDR3 protein: CASRPRDRASGANVLTF; CDR3 DNA: TGTGCCAGTAGACCCCGGGACAGGGCTTCTGGGGCCAACGTCCTGACTTTC
clone size: many; J gene: TRBJ2-1; D gene: TRBD2; V gene: TRBV7-2; CDR3 length: 16; CDR3 protein: CASSLAVASGYNEQFF; CDR3 DNA: TGTGCCAGCAGCTTAGCGGTCGCTAGCGGGTACAATGAGCAGTTCTTC
clone size: many; J gene: TRBJ2-3; D gene: TRBD2; V gene: TRBV27; CDR3 length: 16; CDR3 protein: CASTASGRARADTQYF; CDR3 DNA: TGTGCCAGCACGGCTAGCGGGAGGGCTCGCGCAGATACGCAGTATTTT
clone size: many; J gene: TRBJ2-1; D gene: .; V gene: TRBV12-3/TRBV12-4; CDR3 length: 15; CDR3 protein: CASQRGLRAYNEQFF; CDR3 DNA: TGTGCCAGCCAAAGGGGGTTAAGGGCCTACAATGAGCAGTTCTTC
clone size: few; J gene: TRBJ2-5; D gene: TRBD1; V gene: TRBV20-1; CDR3 length: 15; CDR3 protein: CSGLLGQGALETQYF; CDR3 DNA: TGCAGTGGTTTGTTAGGACAGGGGGCTCTAGAGACCCAGTACTTC